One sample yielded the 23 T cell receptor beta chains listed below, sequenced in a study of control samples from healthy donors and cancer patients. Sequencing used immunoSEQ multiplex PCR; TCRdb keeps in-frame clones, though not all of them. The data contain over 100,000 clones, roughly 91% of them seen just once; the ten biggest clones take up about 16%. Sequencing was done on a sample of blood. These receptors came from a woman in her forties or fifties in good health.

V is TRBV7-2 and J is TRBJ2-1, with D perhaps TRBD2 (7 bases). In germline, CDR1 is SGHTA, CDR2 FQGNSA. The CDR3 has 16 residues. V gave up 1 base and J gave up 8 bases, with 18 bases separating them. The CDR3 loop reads CASSLEWGGRLDEQFF. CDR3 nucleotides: TGTGCCAGCAGCTTAGAGTGGGGGGGCCGTCTCGATGAGCAGTTCTTC.

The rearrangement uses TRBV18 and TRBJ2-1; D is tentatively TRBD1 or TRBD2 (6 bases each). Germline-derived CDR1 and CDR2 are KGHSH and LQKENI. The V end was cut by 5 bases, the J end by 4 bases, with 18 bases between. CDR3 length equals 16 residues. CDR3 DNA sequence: TGTGCCAGCTCAATCTTGGGGGGCGGTTTATACAATGAGCAGTTCTTC. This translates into CASSILGGGLYNEQFF.

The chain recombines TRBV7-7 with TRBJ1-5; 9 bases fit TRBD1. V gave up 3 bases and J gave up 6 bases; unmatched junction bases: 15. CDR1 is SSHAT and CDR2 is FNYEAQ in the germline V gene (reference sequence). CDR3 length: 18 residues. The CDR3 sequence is CASSFLLDPGQGCQPQHF. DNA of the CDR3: TGTGCCAGCAGCTTTCTACTGGATCCGGGACAGGGATGTCAGCCCCAGCATTTT.

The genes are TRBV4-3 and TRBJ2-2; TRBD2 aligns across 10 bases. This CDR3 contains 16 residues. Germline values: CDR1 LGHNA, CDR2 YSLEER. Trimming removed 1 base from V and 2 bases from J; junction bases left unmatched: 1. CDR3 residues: CASSQGTSGNTGELFF. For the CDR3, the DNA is TGCGCCAGCAGCCAAGGGACTAGCGGTAACACCGGGGAGCTGTTTTTT.

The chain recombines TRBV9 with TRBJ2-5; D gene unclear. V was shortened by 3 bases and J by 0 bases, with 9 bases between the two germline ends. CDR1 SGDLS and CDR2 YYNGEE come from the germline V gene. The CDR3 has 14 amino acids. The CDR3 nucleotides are TGTGCCAGCAGCGCCGCTCAGTACCAAGAGACCCAGTACTTC. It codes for CASSAAQYQETQYF.

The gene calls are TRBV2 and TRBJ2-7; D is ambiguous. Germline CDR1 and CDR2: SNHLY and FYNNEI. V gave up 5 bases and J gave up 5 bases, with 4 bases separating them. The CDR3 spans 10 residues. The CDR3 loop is CASSINEQYV. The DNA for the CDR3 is TGTGCCAGCAGTATTAACGAGCAGTACGTC.

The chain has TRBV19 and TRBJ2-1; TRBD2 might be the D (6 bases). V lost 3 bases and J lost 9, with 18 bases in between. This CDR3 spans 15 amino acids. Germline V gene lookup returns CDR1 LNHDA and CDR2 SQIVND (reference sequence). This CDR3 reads CASSMGPGGLGEQFF. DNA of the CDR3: TGTGCCAGTAGTATGGGTCCCGGGGGATTAGGTGAGCAGTTCTTC.

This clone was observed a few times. CDR3 in amino acids: CASSDTGGWYGYTF. The CDR3 DNA is TGTGCCAGCAGTGACACTGGGGGGTGGTATGGCTACACCTTC. The rearrangement joins TRBV3-1 (or the pseudogene TRBV3-2) to TRBJ1-2, with D possibly being TRBD1 (5 bases). V lost 6 bases and J lost 5, with 16 bases in between. The length of the CDR3 is 14 residues. Germline V gene sequence: CDR1 LGHDT, CDR2 YNNKEL (reference sequence).

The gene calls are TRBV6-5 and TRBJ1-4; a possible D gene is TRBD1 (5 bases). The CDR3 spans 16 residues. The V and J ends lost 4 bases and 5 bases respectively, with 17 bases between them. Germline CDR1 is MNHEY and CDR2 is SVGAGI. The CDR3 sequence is CASSFRRGGWNEKLFF. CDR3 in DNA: TGTGCCAGCAGTTTCCGAAGGGGAGGATGGAATGAAAAACTGTTTTTT.

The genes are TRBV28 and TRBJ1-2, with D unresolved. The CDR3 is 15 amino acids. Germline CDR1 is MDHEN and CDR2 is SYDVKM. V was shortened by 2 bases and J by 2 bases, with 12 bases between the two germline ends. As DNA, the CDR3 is TGTGCCAGCAGTTTAATTATGGGGAAGAACTATGGCTACACCTTC. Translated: CASSLIMGKNYGYTF.

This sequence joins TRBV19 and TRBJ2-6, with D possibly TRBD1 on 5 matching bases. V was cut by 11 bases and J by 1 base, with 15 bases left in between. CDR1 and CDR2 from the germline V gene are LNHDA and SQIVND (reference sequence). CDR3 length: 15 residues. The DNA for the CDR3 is TGTGCCGGCGGACACCCAGCTTCTGGGGCCAACGTCCTGACTTTC. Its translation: CAGGHPASGANVLTF. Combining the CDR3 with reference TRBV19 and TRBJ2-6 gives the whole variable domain DGGITQSPKYLFRKEGQNVTLSCEQNLNHDAMYWYRQDPGQGLRLIYYSQIVNDFQKGDIAEGYSVSREKKESFPLTVTSAQKNPTAFYLCAGGHPASGANVLTFGAGSRLTVL.

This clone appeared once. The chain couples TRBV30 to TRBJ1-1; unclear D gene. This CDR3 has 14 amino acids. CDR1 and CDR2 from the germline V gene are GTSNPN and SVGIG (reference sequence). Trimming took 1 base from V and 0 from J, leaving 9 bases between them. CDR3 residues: CAWSEPPVNTEAFF. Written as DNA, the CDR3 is TGTGCCTGGAGTGAACCGCCGGTGAACACTGAAGCTTTCTTT.

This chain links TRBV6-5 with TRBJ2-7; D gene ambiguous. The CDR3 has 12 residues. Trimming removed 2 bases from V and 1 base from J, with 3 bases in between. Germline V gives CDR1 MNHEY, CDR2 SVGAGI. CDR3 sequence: CASSYNSYEQYF. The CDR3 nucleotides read TGTGCCAGCAGTTACAATTCCTACGAGCAGTACTTC.

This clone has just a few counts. CDR3 amino acids: CATSAGAGNTKDTQYF. The DNA of the CDR3 is TGTGCCACCAGTGCGGGCGCAGGGAATACCAAAGATACGCAGTATTTT. The genes are TRBV24-1 and TRBJ2-3, with D perhaps TRBD1 (5 bases). The CDR3 runs to 16 residues. V was cut by 5 bases and J by 5 bases, with 19 bases left in between. Germline-derived CDR1 and CDR2 are KGHDR and SFDVKD.

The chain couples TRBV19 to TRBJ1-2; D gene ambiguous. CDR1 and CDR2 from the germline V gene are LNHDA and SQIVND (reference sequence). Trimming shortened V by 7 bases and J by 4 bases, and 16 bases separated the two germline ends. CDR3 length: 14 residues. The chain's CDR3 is CASTPDGDLYGYTF. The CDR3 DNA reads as TGTGCCAGTACCCCCGACGGAGACCTCTATGGCTACACCTTC.

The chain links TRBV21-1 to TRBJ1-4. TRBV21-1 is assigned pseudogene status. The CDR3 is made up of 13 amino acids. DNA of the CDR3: TGTGCCGCAACGGGGGCCCGGAATGAAAAACTGTTTTTT. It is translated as CAATGARNEKLFF.

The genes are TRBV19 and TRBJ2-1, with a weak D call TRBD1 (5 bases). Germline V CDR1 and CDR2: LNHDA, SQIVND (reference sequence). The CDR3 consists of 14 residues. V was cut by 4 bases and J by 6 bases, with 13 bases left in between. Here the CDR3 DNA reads TGTGCCAGTAGTACCGGTGACAGTCGCAATGAGCAGTTCTTC. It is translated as CASSTGDSRNEQFF.

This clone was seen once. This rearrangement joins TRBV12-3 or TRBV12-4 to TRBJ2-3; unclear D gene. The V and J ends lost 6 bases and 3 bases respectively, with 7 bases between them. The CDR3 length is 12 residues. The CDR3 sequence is CASSPITDTQYF. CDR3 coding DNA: TGTGCCAGCAGCCCAATTACAGATACGCAGTATTTT.

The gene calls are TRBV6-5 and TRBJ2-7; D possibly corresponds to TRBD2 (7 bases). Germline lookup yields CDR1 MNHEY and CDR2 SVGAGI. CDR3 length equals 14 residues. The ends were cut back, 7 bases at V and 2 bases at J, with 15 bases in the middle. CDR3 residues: CASKEGGTTYEQYF. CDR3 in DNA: TGTGCCAGCAAAGAGGGGGGGACCACCTACGAGCAGTACTTC.

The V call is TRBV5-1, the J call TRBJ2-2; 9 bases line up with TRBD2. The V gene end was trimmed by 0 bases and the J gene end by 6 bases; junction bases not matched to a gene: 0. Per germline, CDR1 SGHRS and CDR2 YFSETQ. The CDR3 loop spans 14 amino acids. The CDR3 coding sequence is TGCGCCAGCAGCTTGGGGACTAGCGCCGGGGAGCTGTTTTTT. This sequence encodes CASSLGTSAGELFF. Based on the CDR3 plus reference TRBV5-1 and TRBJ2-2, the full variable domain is KAGVTQTPRYLIKTRGQQVTLSCSPISGHRSVSWYQQTPGQGLQFLFEYFSETQRNKGNFPGRFSGRQFSNSRSEMNVSTLELGDSALYLCASSLGTSAGELFFGEGSRLTVL.

The CDR3 DNA sequence: TGCGCCAGCAGCTTAAGGGGGGTGGATGAAAAACTGTTTTTT. Its translation: CASSLRGVDEKLFF. This chain links TRBV5-1 with TRBJ1-4, with D possibly being TRBD1 (6 bases). Deletions cut 2 bases from V and 6 bases from J, with 11 bases between. The CDR3 sequence is 14 residues long. Germline CDR1 is SGHRS and CDR2 is YFSETQ.

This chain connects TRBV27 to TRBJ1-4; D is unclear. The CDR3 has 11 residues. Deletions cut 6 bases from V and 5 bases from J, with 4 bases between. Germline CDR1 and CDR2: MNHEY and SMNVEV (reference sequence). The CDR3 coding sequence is TGTGCCAGCAGCCGGAATGAAAAACTGTTTTTT. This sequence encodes CASSRNEKLFF.

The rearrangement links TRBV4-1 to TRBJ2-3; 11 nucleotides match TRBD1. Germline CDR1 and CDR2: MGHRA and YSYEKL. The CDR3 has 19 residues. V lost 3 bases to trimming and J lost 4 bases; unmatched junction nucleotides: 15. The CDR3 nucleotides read TGCGCCAGCAGCCATTTACCGGGACAGGGGGGAGGTCACGCAGATACGCAGTATTTT. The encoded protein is CASSHLPGQGGGHADTQYF.